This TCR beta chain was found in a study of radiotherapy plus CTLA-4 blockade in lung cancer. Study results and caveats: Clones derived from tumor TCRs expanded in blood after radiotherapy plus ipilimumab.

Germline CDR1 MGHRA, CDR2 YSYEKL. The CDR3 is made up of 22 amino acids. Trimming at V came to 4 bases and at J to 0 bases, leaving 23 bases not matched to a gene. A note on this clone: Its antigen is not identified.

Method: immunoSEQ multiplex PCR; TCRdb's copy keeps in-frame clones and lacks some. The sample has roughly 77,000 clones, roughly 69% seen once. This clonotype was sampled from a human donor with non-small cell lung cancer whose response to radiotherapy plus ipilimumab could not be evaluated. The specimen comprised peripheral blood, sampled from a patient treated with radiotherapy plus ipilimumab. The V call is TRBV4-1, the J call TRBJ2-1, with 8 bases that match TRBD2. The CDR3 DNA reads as TGCGCCAGCAGCCGACTGGACTACTTCCGACTCAGCGGGAGTGACTCCTACAATGAGCAGTTCTTC. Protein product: CASSRLDYFRLSGSDSYNEQFF.